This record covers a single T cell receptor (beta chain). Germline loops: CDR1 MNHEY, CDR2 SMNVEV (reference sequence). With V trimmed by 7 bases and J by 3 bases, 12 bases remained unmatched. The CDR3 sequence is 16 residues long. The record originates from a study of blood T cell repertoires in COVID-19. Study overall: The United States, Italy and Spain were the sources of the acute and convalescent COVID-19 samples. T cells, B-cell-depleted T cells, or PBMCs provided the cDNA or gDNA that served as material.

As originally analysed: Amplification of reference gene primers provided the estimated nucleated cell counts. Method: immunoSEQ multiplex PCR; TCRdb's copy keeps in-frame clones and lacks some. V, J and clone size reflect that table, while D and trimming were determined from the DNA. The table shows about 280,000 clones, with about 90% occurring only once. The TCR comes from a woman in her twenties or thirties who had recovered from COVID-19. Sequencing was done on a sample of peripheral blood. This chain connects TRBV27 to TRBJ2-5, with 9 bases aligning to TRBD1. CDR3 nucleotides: TGTGCCAGCACCCCCCGACAGGGGGAAAATGAAGAGACCCAGTACTTC. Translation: CASTPRQGENEETQYF.